This TCR beta chain appears in the sequencing data of a study of OX40 agonist ivuxolimab in advanced cancers. Study-wide findings and caveats: Partial responders treated at 0.1-3.0 mg/kg exhibited clonal expansion among the lowest measured.

The CDR3 has 11 amino acids. The ends were cut back, 3 bases at V and 4 bases at J, with 2 bases in the middle. CDR1 is ENHRY, CDR2 SYGVKD, per germline. Clones were sequenced by immunoSEQ multiplex PCR, and TCRdb holds only the in-frame ones, with some missing. Of about 16,000 clones detected, 90% to 95% appear once; the ten largest clones hold more than 7%. Turning to this clone: Antigen: not known.

The chain recombines TRBV10-3 with TRBJ2-3; no reliable D call. The sequences come from CD4+ or CD8+ T cells sorted from blood, collected in a trial of the OX40 agonist ivuxolimab. This receptor was taken from an adult with an advanced solid tumor such as melanoma, head and neck, liver or kidney cancer. The CDR3 DNA is TGTGCCATCAGTGACCCAGATACGCAGTATTTT. Protein sequence: CAISDPDTQYF.